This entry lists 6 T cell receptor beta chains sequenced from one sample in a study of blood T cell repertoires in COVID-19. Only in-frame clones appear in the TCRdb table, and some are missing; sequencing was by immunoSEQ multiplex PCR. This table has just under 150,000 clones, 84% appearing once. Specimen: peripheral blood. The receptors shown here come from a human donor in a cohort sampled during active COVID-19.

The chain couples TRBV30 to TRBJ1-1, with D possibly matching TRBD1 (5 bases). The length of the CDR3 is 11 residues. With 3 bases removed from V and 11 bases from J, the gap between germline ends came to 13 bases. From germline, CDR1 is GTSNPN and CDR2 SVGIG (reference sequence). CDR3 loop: CAWSPGVLAFF. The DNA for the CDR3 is TGTGCCTGGAGCCCGGGGGTGCTTGCTTTCTTT.

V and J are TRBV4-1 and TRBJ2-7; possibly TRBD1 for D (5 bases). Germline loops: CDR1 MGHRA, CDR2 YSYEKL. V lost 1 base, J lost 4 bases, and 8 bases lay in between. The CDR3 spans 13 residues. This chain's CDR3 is CASSQGGKYEQYF. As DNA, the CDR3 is TGCGCCAGCAGCCAAGGGGGCAAGTACGAGCAGTACTTC.

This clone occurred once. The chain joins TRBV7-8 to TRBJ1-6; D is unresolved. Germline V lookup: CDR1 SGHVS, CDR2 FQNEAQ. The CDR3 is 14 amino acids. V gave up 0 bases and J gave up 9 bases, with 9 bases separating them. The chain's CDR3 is CASSLAWGGSPLHF. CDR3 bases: TGTGCCAGCAGCTTAGCTTGGGGAGGTTCACCCCTCCACTTT.

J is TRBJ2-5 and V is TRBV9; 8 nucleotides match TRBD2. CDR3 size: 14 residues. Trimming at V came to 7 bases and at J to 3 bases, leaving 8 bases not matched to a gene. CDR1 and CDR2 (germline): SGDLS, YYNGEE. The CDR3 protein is CASSPRGGKETQYF. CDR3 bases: TGTGCCAGCTCCCCCCGGGGGGGAAAAGAGACCCAGTACTTC.

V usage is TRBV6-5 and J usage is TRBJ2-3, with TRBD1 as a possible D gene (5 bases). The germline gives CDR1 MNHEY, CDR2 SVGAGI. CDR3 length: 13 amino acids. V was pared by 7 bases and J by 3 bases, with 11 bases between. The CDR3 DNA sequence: TGTGCCAGCAACCCGACAGTAACAGATACGCAGTATTTT. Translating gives CASNPTVTDTQYF.

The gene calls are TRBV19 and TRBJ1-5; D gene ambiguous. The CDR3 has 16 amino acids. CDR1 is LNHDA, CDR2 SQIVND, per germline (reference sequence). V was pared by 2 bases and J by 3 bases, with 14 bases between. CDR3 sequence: CASSISAAGINQPQHF. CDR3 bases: TGTGCCAGTAGTATATCAGCAGCGGGAATCAATCAGCCCCAGCATTTT.